A single sample gave rise to the 15 T cell receptor beta chains below, sequenced in a study of shared clonotypes between healthy human individuals. Data came from immunoSEQ multiplex PCR; TCRdb stores just in-frame clones and leaves some out. This sample carries over a million clones, around 95% of them seen once, and the ten largest clones take roughly 1.1%. The sequencing sample was made of naive CD4+ T cells sorted from blood. Regarding subset: CD45RA+ positively selected. These receptors were collected from a man aged 25-45 years in good health.

The chain is built from TRBV14 and TRBJ2-2, with a weak D call TRBD1 (6 bases). V lost 4 bases to trimming and J lost 1 base, with 13 bases between them. The CDR3 sequence is 16 residues long. Per the germline V gene, CDR1 is SGHDN and CDR2 is FVKESK. CDR3 coding DNA: TGTGCCAGCAGCCGATCCGGGACACTGAACACCGGGGAGCTGTTTTTT. Protein product: CASSRSGTLNTGELFF.

This chain connects TRBV5-1 to TRBJ2-3, with a tentative D call TRBD1 (5 bases). V dropped 7 bases and J dropped 2 bases, with 23 bases sitting between them. Per germline, CDR1 SGHRS and CDR2 YFSETQ. There are 17 residues in the CDR3. The CDR3 reads CASRPRVLEPVTDTQYF. CDR3 nucleotide sequence: TGCGCCAGCCGACCCAGGGTCCTGGAACCTGTCACAGATACGCAGTATTTT.

This sequence joins TRBV9 and TRBJ2-5, with 8 bases fitting TRBD1. J was trimmed by 5 bases and V by 0 bases; bases with no gene match: 15. In germline, CDR1 is SGDLS, CDR2 YYNGEE. The CDR3 is 18 amino acids. CDR3 in DNA: TGTGCCAGCAGCGTAGCTCCCGCTACAGGGGGAATTACGGAGACCCAGTACTTC. It specifies CASSVAPATGGITETQYF.

The chain combines TRBV7-3 with TRBJ2-3; 8 bases line up with TRBD2. Germline V gives CDR1 SGHTA, CDR2 FQGTGA. This CDR3 contains 15 residues. V dropped 5 bases and J dropped 0; count of bases not matched to a gene: 4. The CDR3: CASSRSGSSTDTQYF. As DNA, the CDR3 is TGTGCCAGCAGCCGCAGCGGGAGCAGCACAGATACGCAGTATTTT. The variable domain in full, completed from reference TRBV7-3 and TRBJ2-3, reads GAGVSQTPSNKVTEKGKYVELRCDPISGHTALYWYRQSLGQGPEFLIYFQGTGAADDSGLPNDRFFAVRPEGSVSTLKIQRTERGDSAVYLCASSRSGSSTDTQYFGPGTRLTVL.

The chain uses TRBV28 and TRBJ2-1; weak D call: TRBD1 (6 bases). Trimming stripped 6 bases from V and 4 bases from J, with 10 bases between. The CDR3 extends over 13 amino acids. Germline CDR1 MDHEN, CDR2 SYDVKM. CDR3 in DNA: TGTGCCAGCAGGAGGGACAAATACAATGAGCAGTTCTTC. As protein: CASRRDKYNEQFF.

The chain couples TRBV20-1 to TRBJ2-1, with D possibly being TRBD2 (6 bases). Germline loops: CDR1 DFQATT, CDR2 SNEGSKA (reference sequence). V shed 5 bases and J shed 8 bases, with 10 bases lying between them. This CDR3 region has 11 residues. CDR3 nucleotides: TGCAGTGCTCGGGGGATCCATGAGCAGTTCTTC. Protein: CSARGIHEQFF.

V is TRBV7-9 and J is TRBJ2-7; D is possibly TRBD1 or TRBD2 (5 bases each). The CDR3 runs to 15 residues. The V end lost 1 base, the J end lost 4 bases, and 14 bases lay between the germline ends. Germline values: CDR1 SEHNR, CDR2 FQNEAQ (reference sequence). CDR3 protein: CASSLEMGPLYEQYF. CDR3 coding DNA: TGTGCCAGCAGCTTAGAAATGGGACCCTTATACGAGCAGTACTTC.

The rearrangement joins TRBV25-1 to TRBJ2-5; TRBD2 might be the D (6 bases). CDR3 length: 14 residues. V was trimmed by 6 bases and J by 5 bases, leaving 16 bases between them. CDR1 MGHDK and CDR2 SYGVNS come from the germline V gene. The DNA of the CDR3 is TGTGCCAGCAGCATTGGCGGGGTAGTCGAGACCCAGTACTTC. Translating gives CASSIGGVVETQYF.

This clone was seen once. The chain has TRBV28 and TRBJ1-2; a possible D gene is TRBD1 (5 bases). The CDR3 has 15 residues. Trimming took 3 bases from V and 0 from J, leaving 11 bases between them. Germline lookup yields CDR1 MDHEN and CDR2 SYDVKM. The DNA for the CDR3 is TGTGCCAGCAGTTTGGGACGGGCAGCTAACTATGGCTACACCTTC. Translating gives CASSLGRAANYGYTF.

As regards this clone: This specimen includes other DNA sequences encoding the same CDR3. V and J are TRBV29-1 and TRBJ1-5; D is undetermined. The germline gives CDR1 SQVTM, CDR2 ANQGSEA. The CDR3 runs to 12 residues. V was cut by 4 bases and J by 0 bases, with 4 bases left in between. The CDR3 is CSVAGSNQPQHF. CDR3 in DNA: TGCAGCGTTGCCGGTAGCAATCAGCCCCAGCATTTT. Full variable domain (rest looked up from reference TRBV29-1 and TRBJ1-5): SAVISQKPSRDICQRGTSLTIQCQVDSQVTMMFWYRQQPGQSLTLIATANQGSEATYESGFVIDKFPISRPNLTFSTLTVSNMSPEDSSIYLCSVAGSNQPQHFGDGTRLSIL.

The V gene is TRBV6-5, the J gene TRBJ1-2; TRBD1 agrees at 7 bases. J gave up 2 bases and V 6 bases, and 9 bases lay outside the gene matches. Germline V lookup: CDR1 MNHEY, CDR2 SVGAGI. The CDR3 is made up of 15 amino acids. CDR3 in DNA: TGTGCCAGCAGCCAGGGACAGCAATTCAACTATGGCTACACCTTC. Encoded protein: CASSQGQQFNYGYTF.

The DNA of the CDR3 is TGTGCCAGCAGTTACGACAGGGGCGGCTACACCTTC. This translates into CASSYDRGGYTF. The chain is built from TRBV6-6 and TRBJ1-2; 8 bases align to TRBD1. This CDR3 has 12 residues. The germline V gene has CDR1 MNHNY and CDR2 SVGAGI (reference sequence). Germline trimming cut 2 bases from V and 8 bases from J; bases unmatched to any gene: 1.

This clone has only one observation. The chain links TRBV5-1 to TRBJ1-1, with D perhaps TRBD1 (6 bases). V was clipped by 4 bases and J by 6 bases, with 16 bases between them. CDR1 is SGHRS and CDR2 is YFSETQ in the germline V gene. This CDR3 has 14 residues. The CDR3 here is CASSPRGGPSEAFF. In nucleotides, the CDR3 is TGCGCCAGCAGCCCGCGAGGGGGGCCATCTGAAGCTTTCTTT.

The chain combines TRBV21-1 with TRBJ2-4; TRBD2, the table's D call, lacks a check against the DNA. TRBV21-1 is a documented pseudogene. The CDR3 totals 20 residues. The CDR3 nucleotides are TGTGCCAGCAGCGGAGACTCCTACCCGCCAACTAGCGGGGCTTGGAGCATTCAGTACTTC. Encoded protein: CASSGDSYPPTSGAWSIQYF.

This chain connects TRBV5-1 to TRBJ2-2, with a weak D call TRBD2 (5 bases). Looked up from germline, CDR1 is SGHRS and CDR2 is YFSETQ. The CDR3 length is 15 residues. The germline V and J ends were trimmed by 1 base and 4 bases, with 11 bases remaining between them. The DNA for the CDR3 is TGCGCCAGCAGCTTGAGCGTCGGGGTCACCGGGGAGCTGTTTTTT. This sequence encodes CASSLSVGVTGELFF.